This T cell receptor (beta chain) was observed in a study of T cells in localized non-small cell lung cancer. Overall study results and limits: Sequencing covered just one tumor region, so heterogeneity cannot be ruled out. Uninvolved adjacent lung had the highest recorded T cell clonality, with tumor below it. Appearances in adjacent lung were noted for a median approximately 52 of the top 100 tumor clones. Patients showing higher blood T cell density tended to see longer overall survival.

The CDR3 covers 11 residues. Germline V lookup: CDR1 MDHEN, CDR2 SYDVKM. Trimming pared 2 bases from V and 7 bases from J, leaving 5 bases between. On this clone: Its antigen is unknown.

The data were produced by immunoSEQ multiplex PCR, yet TCRdb's version contains in-frame clones alone and is incomplete. This sample has nearly 40,000 clones; around 86% occur once, and the top ten carry 3.5%. The TCR sequence derives from a man between 18 and 49 years old with stage I lung adenocarcinoma. The sequences come from peripheral blood, collected before any cancer treatment. The V gene is TRBV28, the J gene TRBJ1-1; no clear D. The CDR3 DNA follows: TGTGCCAGCAGTTTAATTGGTGAAGCTTTCTTT. This sequence encodes CASSLIGEAFF.